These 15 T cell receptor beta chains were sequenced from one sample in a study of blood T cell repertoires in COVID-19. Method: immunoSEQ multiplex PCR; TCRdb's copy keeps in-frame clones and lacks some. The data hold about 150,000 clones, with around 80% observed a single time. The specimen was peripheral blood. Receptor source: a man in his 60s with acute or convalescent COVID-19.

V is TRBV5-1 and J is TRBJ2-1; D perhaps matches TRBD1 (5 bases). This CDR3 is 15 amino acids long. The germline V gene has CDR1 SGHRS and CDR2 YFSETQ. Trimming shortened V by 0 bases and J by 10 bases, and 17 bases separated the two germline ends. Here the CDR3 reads CASSLGRRVEAEQFF. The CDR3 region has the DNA TGCGCCAGCAGCTTGGGTCGCAGGGTCGAGGCCGAGCAGTTCTTC.

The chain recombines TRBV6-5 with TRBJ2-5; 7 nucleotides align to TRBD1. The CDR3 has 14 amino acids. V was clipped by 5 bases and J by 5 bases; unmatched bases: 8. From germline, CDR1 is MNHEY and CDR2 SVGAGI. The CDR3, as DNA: TGTGCCAGCAGTAAGACAGGGTCTCGCGAGACCCAGTACTTC. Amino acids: CASSKTGSRETQYF.

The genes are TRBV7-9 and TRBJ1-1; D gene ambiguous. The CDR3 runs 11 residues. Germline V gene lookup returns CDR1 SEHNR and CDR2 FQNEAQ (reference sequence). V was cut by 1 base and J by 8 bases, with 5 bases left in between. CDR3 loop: CASSLVREAFF. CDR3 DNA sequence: TGTGCCAGCAGCTTAGTCAGAGAAGCTTTCTTT.

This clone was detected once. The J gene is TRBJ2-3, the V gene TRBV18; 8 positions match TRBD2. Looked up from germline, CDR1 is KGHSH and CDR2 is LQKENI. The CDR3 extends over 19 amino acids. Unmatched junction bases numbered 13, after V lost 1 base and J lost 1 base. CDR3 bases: TGTGCCAGCTCACCACGGGTTCTCTCAGCGGGAGACGGCACAGATACGCAGTATTTT. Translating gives CASSPRVLSAGDGTDTQYF.

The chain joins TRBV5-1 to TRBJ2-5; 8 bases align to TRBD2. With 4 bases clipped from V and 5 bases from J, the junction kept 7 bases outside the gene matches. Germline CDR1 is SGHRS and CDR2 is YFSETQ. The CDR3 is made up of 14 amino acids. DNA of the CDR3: TGCGCCAGCAGCCCCGCCGGGGGGGTGGAGACCCAGTACTTC. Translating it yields CASSPAGGVETQYF. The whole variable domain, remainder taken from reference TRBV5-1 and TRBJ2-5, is KAGVTQTPRYLIKTRGQQVTLSCSPISGHRSVSWYQQTPGQGLQFLFEYFSETQRNKGNFPGRFSGRQFSNSRSEMNVSTLELGDSALYLCASSPAGGVETQYFGPGTRLLVL.

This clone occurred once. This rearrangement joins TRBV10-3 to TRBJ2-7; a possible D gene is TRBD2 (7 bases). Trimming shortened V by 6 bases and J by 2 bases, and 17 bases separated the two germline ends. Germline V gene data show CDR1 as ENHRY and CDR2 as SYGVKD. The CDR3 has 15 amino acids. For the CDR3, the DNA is TGTGCCATCAGCCGGGGGGCAGGGTCTACCTACGAGCAGTACTTC. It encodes CAISRGAGSTYEQYF.

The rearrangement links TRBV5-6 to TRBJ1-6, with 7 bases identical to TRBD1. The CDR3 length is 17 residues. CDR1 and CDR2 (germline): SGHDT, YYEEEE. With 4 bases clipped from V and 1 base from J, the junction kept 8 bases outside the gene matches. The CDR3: CASSPPGQQSYNSPLHF. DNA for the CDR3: TGTGCCAGCAGCCCGCCGGGACAGCAATCCTATAATTCACCCCTCCACTTT.

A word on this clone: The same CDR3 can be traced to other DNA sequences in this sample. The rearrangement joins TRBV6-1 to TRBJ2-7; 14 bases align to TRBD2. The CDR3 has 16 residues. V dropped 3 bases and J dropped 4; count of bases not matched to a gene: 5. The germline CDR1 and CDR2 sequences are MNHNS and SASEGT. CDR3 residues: CASSEAGTSGSYEQYF. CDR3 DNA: TGTGCCAGCAGTGAGGCCGGGACTAGCGGGAGTTACGAGCAGTACTTC.

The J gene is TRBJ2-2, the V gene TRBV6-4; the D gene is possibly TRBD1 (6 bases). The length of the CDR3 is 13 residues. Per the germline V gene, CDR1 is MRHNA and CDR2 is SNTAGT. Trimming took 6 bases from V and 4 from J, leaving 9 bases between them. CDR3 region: CASSLRGTGELFF. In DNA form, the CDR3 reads TGTGCCAGCAGCCTCAGGGGCACCGGGGAGCTGTTTTTT.

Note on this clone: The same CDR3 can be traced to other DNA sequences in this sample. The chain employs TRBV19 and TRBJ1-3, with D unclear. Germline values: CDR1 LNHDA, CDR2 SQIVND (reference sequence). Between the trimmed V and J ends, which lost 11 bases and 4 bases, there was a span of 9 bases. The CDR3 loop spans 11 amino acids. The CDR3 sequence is CAGGKGNTIYF. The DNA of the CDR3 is TGTGCCGGCGGTAAAGGAAACACCATATATTTT.

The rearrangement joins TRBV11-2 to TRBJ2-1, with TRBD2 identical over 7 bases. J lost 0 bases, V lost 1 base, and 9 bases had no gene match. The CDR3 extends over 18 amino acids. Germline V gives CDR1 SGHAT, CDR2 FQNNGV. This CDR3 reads CASSLGRGRGSSYNEQFF. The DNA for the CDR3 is TGTGCCAGCAGCTTAGGGCGCGGGAGAGGAAGCTCCTACAATGAGCAGTTCTTC.

CDR3: CASSLDREETQYF. The CDR3 DNA reads TGTGCCAGCTCCCTGGACAGGGAAGAGACCCAGTACTTC. The gene calls are TRBV18 and TRBJ2-5; TRBD1 aligns across 8 bases. The CDR3 is 13 amino acids. The germline CDR1 and CDR2 sequences are KGHSH and LQKENI. The V gene end was trimmed by 6 bases and the J gene end by 3 bases; junction bases not matched to a gene: 3.

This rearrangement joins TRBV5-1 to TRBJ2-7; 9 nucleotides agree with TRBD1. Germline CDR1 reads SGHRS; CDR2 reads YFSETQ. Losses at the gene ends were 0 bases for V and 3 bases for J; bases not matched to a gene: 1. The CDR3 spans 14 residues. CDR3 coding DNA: TGCGCCAGCAGCTTGGCGGGACAGGGCTACGAGCAGTACTTC. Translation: CASSLAGQGYEQYF. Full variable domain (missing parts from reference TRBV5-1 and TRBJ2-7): KAGVTQTPRYLIKTRGQQVTLSCSPISGHRSVSWYQQTPGQGLQFLFEYFSETQRNKGNFPGRFSGRQFSNSRSEMNVSTLELGDSALYLCASSLAGQGYEQYFGPGTRLTVT.

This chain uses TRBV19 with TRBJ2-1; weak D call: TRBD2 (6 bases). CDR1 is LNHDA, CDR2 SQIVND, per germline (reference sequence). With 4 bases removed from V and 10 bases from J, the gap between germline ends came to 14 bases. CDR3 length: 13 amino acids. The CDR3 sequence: CASSNGEAPEQFF. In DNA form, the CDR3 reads TGTGCCAGTAGTAACGGGGAGGCGCCGGAGCAGTTCTTC.

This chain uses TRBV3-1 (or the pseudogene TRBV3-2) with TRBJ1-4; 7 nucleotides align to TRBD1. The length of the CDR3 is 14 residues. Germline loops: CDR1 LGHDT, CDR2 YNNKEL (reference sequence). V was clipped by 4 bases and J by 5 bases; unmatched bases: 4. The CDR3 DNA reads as TGTGCCAGCAGCCTCGGGACAGAGAATGAAAAACTGTTTTTT. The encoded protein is CASSLGTENEKLFF.